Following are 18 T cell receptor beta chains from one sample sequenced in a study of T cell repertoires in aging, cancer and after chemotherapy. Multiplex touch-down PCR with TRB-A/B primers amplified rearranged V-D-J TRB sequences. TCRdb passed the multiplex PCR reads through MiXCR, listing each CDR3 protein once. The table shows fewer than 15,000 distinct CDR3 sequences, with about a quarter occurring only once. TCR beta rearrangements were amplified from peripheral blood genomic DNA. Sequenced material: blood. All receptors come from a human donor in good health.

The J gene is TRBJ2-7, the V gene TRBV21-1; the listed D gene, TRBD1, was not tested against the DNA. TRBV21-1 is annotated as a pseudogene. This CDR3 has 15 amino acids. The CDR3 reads CASSKARGISYEQYF. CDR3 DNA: TGTGCCAGCAGCAAAGCCCGGGGCATCTCCTACGAGCAGTACTTC.

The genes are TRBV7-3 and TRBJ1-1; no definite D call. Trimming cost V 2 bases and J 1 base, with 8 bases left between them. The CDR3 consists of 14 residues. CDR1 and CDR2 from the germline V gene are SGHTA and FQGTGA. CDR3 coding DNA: TGTGCCAGCAGCTTAGTTCTCAAGAACACTGAAGCTTTCTTT. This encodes CASSLVLKNTEAFF. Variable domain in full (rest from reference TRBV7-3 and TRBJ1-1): GAGVSQTPSNKVTEKGKYVELRCDPISGHTALYWYRQSLGQGPEFLIYFQGTGAADDSGLPNDRFFAVRPEGSVSTLKIQRTERGDSAVYLCASSLVLKNTEAFFGQGTRLTVV.

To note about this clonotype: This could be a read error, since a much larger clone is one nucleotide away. CDR3: CSCGQGDSPLHF. CDR3 nucleotide sequence: TGCAGTTGCGGACAGGGGGATTCACCCCTCCACTTT. The rearrangement links TRBV20-1 to TRBJ1-6; 10 nucleotides line up with TRBD1. With 8 bases clipped from V and 8 bases from J, the junction kept 3 bases outside the gene matches. This CDR3 is built from 12 residues. Germline loops: CDR1 DFQATT, CDR2 SNEGSKA (reference sequence).

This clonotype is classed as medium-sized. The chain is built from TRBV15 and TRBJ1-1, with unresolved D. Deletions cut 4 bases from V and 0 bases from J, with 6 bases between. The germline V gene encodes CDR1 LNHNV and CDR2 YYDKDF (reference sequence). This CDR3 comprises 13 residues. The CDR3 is CATSITMNTEAFF. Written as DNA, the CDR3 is TGTGCCACCAGCATAACCATGAACACTGAAGCTTTCTTT.

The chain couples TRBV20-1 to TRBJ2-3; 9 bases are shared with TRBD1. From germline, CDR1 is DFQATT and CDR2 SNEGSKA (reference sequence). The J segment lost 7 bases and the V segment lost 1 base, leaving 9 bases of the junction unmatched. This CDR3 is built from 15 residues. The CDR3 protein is CSARAGTGMAYTQYF. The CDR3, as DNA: TGCAGTGCTAGAGCTGGGACAGGGATGGCCTATACGCAGTATTTT.

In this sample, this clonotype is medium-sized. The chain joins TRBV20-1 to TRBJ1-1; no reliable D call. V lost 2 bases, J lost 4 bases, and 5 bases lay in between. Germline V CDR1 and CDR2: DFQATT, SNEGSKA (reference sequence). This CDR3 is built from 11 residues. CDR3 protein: CSARRSTEAFF. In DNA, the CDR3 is TGCAGTGCTAGACGGAGCACTGAAGCTTTCTTT.

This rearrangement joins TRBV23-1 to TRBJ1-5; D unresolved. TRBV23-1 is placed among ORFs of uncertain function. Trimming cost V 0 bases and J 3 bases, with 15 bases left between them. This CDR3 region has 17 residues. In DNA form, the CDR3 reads TGCGCCAGCAGTCAATCGAACAGCCGACCCTCCAATCAGCCCCAGCATTTT. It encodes CASSQSNSRPSNQPQHF.

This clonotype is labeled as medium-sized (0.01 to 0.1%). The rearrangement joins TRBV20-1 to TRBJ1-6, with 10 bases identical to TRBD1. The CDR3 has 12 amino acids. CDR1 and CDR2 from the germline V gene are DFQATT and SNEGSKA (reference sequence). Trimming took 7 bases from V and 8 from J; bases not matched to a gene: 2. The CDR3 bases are TGCAGTGGCGGACAGGGGGATTCACCCCTCCACTTT. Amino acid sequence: CSGGQGDSPLHF.

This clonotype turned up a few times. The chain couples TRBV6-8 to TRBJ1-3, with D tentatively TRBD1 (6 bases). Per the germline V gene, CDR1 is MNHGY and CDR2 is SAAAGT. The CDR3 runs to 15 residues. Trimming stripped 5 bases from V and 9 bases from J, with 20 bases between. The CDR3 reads CASSNEGGRLGTIYF. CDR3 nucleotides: TGTGCCAGCAGTAACGAGGGGGGCCGGTTGGGCACCATATATTTT.

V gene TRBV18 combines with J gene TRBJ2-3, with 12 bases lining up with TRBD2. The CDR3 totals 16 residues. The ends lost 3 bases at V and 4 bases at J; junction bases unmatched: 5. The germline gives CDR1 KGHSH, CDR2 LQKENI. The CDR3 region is CASSPRTSGAADTQYF. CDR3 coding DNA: TGTGCCAGCTCACCGCGGACTAGCGGGGCCGCAGATACGCAGTATTTT.

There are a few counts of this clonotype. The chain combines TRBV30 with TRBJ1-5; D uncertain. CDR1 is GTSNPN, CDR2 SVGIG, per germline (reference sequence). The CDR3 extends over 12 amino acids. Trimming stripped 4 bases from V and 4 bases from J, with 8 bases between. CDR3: CAWNDGNQPQHF. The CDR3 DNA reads TGTGCCTGGAACGACGGAAATCAGCCCCAGCATTTT.

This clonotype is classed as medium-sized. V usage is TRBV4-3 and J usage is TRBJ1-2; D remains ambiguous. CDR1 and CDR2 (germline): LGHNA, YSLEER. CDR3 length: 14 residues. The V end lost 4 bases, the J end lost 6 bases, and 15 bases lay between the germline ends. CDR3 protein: CASSRERGRDGYTF. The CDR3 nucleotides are TGCGCCAGCAGCCGAGAACGGGGTCGGGATGGCTACACCTTC.

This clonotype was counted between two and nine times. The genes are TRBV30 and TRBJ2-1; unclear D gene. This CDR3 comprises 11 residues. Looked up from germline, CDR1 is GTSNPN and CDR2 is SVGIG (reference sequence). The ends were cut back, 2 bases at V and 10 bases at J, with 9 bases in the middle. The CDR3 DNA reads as TGTGCCTGGAGTCATAATAGAGAGCAGTTCTTC. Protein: CAWSHNREQFF.

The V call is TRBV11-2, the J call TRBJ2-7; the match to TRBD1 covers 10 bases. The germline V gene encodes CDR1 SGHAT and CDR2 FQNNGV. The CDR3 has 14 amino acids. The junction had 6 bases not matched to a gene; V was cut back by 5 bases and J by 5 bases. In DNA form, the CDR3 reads TGTGCCAGCAGCCTCCGGGACAGGGGCGACGAGCAGTACTTC. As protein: CASSLRDRGDEQYF.

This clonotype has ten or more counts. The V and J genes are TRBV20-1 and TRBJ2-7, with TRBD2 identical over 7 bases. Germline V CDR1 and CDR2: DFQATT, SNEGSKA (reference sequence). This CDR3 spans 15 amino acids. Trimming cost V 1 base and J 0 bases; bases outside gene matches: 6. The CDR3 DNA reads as TGCAGTGCTAGAGGGGGGGAGGGCAGCTCCTACGAGCAGTACTTC. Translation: CSARGGEGSSYEQYF.

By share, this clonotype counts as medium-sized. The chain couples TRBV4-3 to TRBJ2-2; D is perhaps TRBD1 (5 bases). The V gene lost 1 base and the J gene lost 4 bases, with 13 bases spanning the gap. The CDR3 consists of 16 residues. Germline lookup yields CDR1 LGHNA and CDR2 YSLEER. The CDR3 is CASSQGYRSSTGELFF. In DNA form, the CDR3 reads TGCGCCAGCAGCCAAGGTTACAGGTCGAGCACCGGGGAGCTGTTTTTT.

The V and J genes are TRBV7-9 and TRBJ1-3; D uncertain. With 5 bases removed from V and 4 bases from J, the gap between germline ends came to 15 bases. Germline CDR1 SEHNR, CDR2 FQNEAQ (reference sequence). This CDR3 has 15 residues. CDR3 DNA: TGTGCCAGCAGCCCCGATATCTCCTCCGGAAACACCATATATTTT. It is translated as CASSPDISSGNTIYF.

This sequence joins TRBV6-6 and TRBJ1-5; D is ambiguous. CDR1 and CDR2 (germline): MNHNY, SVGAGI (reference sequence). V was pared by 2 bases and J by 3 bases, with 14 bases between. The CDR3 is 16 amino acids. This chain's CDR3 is CASSYISDTLNQPQHF. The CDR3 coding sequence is TGTGCCAGCAGTTACATTTCCGACACACTCAATCAGCCCCAGCATTTT.